Each of the 3 T cell receptor beta chains below was sequenced from the same sample in a study of cytomegalovirus exposure and HLA in healthy donors. Use of 60 Vbeta and 13 Jbeta primers characterized the PCR. TCRdb's table, derived via immunoSEQ multiplex PCR, lists solely in-frame clones and lacks some. The sample comprises under 200,000 clones, 80% to 90% of which are singletons, and less than 2% rests with the top ten. The sequenced sample consisted of PBMCs. The receptors come from a woman aged 18-35 years in good health and CMV-seronegative.

The chain employs TRBV27 and TRBJ1-6; perhaps TRBD1 as D (6 bases). The V end lost 6 bases, the J end lost 9 bases, and 18 bases lay between the germline ends. This CDR3 spans 15 amino acids. Germline V gene lookup returns CDR1 MNHEY and CDR2 SMNVEV (reference sequence). The CDR3, as DNA: TGTGCCAGCAGAGACCGGGGGGGGCCGGGTTCACCCCTCCACTTT. It is translated as CASRDRGGPGSPLHF.

The V call is TRBV29-1, the J call TRBJ2-5, with TRBD2 matching over 10 bases. The length of the CDR3 is 20 residues. The V gene end was trimmed by 1 base and the J gene end by 7 bases; junction bases not matched to a gene: 24. CDR1 is SQVTM, CDR2 ANQGSEA, per germline. CDR3 loop: CSVEGLPGTSATLKIGTQYF. DNA of the CDR3: TGCAGCGTTGAAGGTCTACCCGGGACTAGCGCCACCCTCAAGATCGGGACCCAGTACTTC.

J is TRBJ1-6 and V is TRBV5-4; possibly TRBD1 for D (5 bases). V was shortened by 0 bases and J by 3 bases, with 19 bases between the two germline ends. This CDR3 comprises 19 residues. The germline V gene encodes CDR1 SGHNT and CDR2 YYREEE (reference sequence). This CDR3 reads CASSLGRRAGAGYNSPLHF. CDR3 in DNA: TGTGCCAGCAGCTTGGGGAGGAGGGCCGGGGCGGGCTATAATTCACCCCTCCACTTT.